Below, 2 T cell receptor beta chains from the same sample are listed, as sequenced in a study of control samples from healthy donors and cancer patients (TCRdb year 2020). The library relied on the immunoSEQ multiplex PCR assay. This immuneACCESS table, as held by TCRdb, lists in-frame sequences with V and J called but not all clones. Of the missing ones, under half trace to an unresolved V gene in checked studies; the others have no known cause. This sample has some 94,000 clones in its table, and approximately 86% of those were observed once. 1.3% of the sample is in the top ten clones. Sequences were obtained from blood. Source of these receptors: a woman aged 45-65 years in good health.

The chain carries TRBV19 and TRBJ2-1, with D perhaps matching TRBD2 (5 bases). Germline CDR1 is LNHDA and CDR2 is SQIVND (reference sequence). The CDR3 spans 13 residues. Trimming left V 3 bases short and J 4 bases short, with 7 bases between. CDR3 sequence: CASSIGDYNEQFF. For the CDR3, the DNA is TGTGCCAGTAGTATCGGGGATTACAATGAGCAGTTCTTC.

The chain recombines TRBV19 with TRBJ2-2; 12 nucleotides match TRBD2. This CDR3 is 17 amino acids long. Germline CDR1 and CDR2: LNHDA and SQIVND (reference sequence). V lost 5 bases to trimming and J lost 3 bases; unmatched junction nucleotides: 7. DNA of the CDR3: TGTGCCAGTAGTGCAGGACTAGCGGGGCTTTACACCGGGGAGCTGTTTTTT. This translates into CASSAGLAGLYTGELFF. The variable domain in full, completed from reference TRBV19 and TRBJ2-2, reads DGGITQSPKYLFRKEGQNVTLSCEQNLNHDAMYWYRQDPGQGLRLIYYSQIVNDFQKGDIAEGYSVSREKKESFPLTVTSAQKNPTAFYLCASSAGLAGLYTGELFFGEGSRLTVL.